The rows below give T cell receptor beta chains drawn from one sample of a study of OX40 agonist ivuxolimab in advanced cancers. Produced via immunoSEQ multiplex PCR; TCRdb's table is partial and in-frame only. The sample has roughly 40,000 clones; about 87% are singletons. The sequencing used CD4+ or CD8+ T cells sorted from blood, collected in a trial of the OX40 agonist ivuxolimab. Receptors were obtained from an adult with an advanced solid tumor such as melanoma, head and neck, liver or kidney cancer. The CDR3 runs from the conserved cysteine through the conserved F or W. Fields, in order: V gene, D gene, clone size, J gene, CDR3 protein, CDR3 DNA. A D gene is named only where the DNA matches it firmly. A clone size is listed for some rows: how often the clone was seen (once, few, many), or a class if it is expanded.

v_gene: TRBV15; d_gene: TRBD1; abundance: NA; j_gene: TRBJ2-5; CDR3aa: CATSRVDRGPSETQYF; CDR3nt: TGTGCCACCAGCAGAGTTGACAGGGGGCCTTCGGAGACCCAGTACTTC
v_gene: TRBV30; d_gene: NA; abundance: NA; j_gene: TRBJ1-2; CDR3aa: CAWSDPPGYGYTF; CDR3nt: TGTGCCTGGAGTGACCCGCCGGGGTATGGCTACACCTTC
v_gene: TRBV5-1; d_gene: TRBD2; abundance: NA; j_gene: TRBJ2-3; CDR3aa: CASSLFPGLAGVVDTQYF; CDR3nt: TGCGCCAGCAGCCTATTCCCGGGACTAGCGGGAGTAGTGGATACGCAGTATTTT
v_gene: TRBV5-1; d_gene: NA; abundance: NA; j_gene: TRBJ2-3; CDR3aa: CASSLALAADTQYF; CDR3nt: TGCGCCAGCAGCTTGGCCCTAGCTGCAGATACGCAGTATTTT
v_gene: TRBV27; d_gene: NA; abundance: NA; j_gene: TRBJ1-1; CDR3aa: CASSLGRIETRTEAFF; CDR3nt: TGTGCCAGCAGTTTGGGGCGGATCGAAACTCGAACTGAAGCTTTCTTT
v_gene: TRBV7-2; d_gene: TRBD2; abundance: NA; j_gene: TRBJ2-3; CDR3aa: CASSSAGVGTDTQYF; CDR3nt: TGTGCCAGCAGCTCGGCGGGAGTTGGCACAGATACGCAGTATTTT
v_gene: TRBV7-2; d_gene: NA; abundance: NA; j_gene: TRBJ2-7; CDR3aa: CASSLIGLASYEQYF; CDR3nt: TGTGCCAGCAGCTTAATTGGCCTAGCGAGTTACGAGCAGTACTTC
v_gene: TRBV19; d_gene: NA; abundance: NA; j_gene: TRBJ1-1; CDR3aa: CASIGQGIRNTEAFF; CDR3nt: TGTGCCAGTATAGGGCAGGGGATAAGGAACACTGAAGCTTTCTTT
v_gene: TRBV28; d_gene: TRBD1; abundance: NA; j_gene: TRBJ2-5; CDR3aa: CASQPPGTGVETQYF; CDR3nt: TGTGCCAGCCAACCACCTGGGACAGGGGTGGAGACCCAGTACTTC
v_gene: TRBV19; d_gene: NA; abundance: NA; j_gene: TRBJ2-2; CDR3aa: CASRGQPDTGELFF; CDR3nt: TGTGCCAGTAGAGGACAGCCTGACACCGGGGAGCTGTTTTTT
v_gene: TRBV19; d_gene: NA; abundance: NA; j_gene: TRBJ1-5; CDR3aa: CASSIMEDQPQHF; CDR3nt: TGTGCCAGTAGTATAATGGAGGATCAGCCCCAGCATTTT
v_gene: TRBV5-1; d_gene: TRBD2; abundance: NA; j_gene: TRBJ2-3; CDR3aa: CASSPGLAGGGTDTQYF; CDR3nt: TGCGCCAGCAGCCCGGGACTAGCGGGAGGTGGAACAGATACGCAGTATTTT
v_gene: TRBV9; d_gene: NA; abundance: once; j_gene: TRBJ1-3; CDR3aa: CASSVVGSNGNTIYF; CDR3nt: TGTGCCAGCAGCGTAGTTGGGAGCAACGGAAACACCATATATTTT
v_gene: TRBV5-8; d_gene: NA; abundance: NA; j_gene: TRBJ2-3; CDR3aa: CASSLARGAGDTQYF; CDR3nt: TGTGCCAGCAGCTTGGCCCGGGGGGCGGGGGATACGCAGTATTTT
v_gene: TRBV28; d_gene: NA; abundance: NA; j_gene: TRBJ2-3; CDR3aa: CASSVTPGLTDTQYF; CDR3nt: TGTGCCAGCAGTGTTACCCCGGGATTAACAGATACGCAGTATTTT
v_gene: TRBV7-6; d_gene: TRBD2; abundance: NA; j_gene: TRBJ2-2; CDR3aa: CASSSLAGVTGELFF; CDR3nt: TGTGCCAGCAGTTCACTAGCGGGAGTAACCGGGGAGCTGTTTTTT
v_gene: TRBV14; d_gene: TRBD2; abundance: NA; j_gene: TRBJ2-3; CDR3aa: CASSPGLAGREKYF; CDR3nt: TGTGCCAGCAGCCCGGGACTAGCGGGGCGTGAAAAGTATTTT
v_gene: TRBV30; d_gene: TRBD1; abundance: NA; j_gene: TRBJ1-2; CDR3aa: CAWSAATGVGYTF; CDR3nt: TGTGCCTGGAGTGCTGCGACAGGGGTAGGCTACACCTTC
v_gene: TRBV2; d_gene: NA; abundance: NA; j_gene: TRBJ2-7; CDR3aa: CASRDTGLNYEQYF; CDR3nt: TGTGCCAGCAGAGATACAGGACTCAACTACGAGCAGTACTTC
v_gene: TRBV6-5; d_gene: NA; abundance: NA; j_gene: TRBJ2-7; CDR3aa: CASSSPGTLTYEQYF; CDR3nt: TGTGCCAGCAGTTCCCCCGGGACGTTAACCTACGAGCAGTACTTC
v_gene: TRBV7-9; d_gene: NA; abundance: NA; j_gene: TRBJ2-2; CDR3aa: CASSPNIPANTGELFF; CDR3nt: TGTGCCAGCAGCCCTAACATACCCGCGAACACCGGGGAGCTGTTTTTT
v_gene: TRBV19; d_gene: TRBD1; abundance: NA; j_gene: TRBJ2-7; CDR3aa: CASRGTGLYEQYF; CDR3nt: TGTGCCAGTAGAGGGACAGGGCTCTACGAGCAGTACTTC
v_gene: TRBV5-5; d_gene: NA; abundance: NA; j_gene: TRBJ2-3; CDR3aa: CASGAYTQYF; CDR3nt: TGTGCCAGCGGAGCATATACGCAGTATTTT
v_gene: TRBV7-8; d_gene: TRBD2; abundance: NA; j_gene: TRBJ2-1; CDR3aa: CASTTTGGVTYNEQFF; CDR3nt: TGTGCCAGCACCACGACCGGGGGGGTGACCTACAATGAGCAGTTCTTC
v_gene: TRBV12-2; d_gene: NA; abundance: NA; j_gene: TRBJ2-5; CDR3aa: CASRPFATGETQYF; CDR3nt: TGTGCAAGTCGCCCGTTCGCGACGGGAGAGACCCAGTACTTC
v_gene: TRBV7-9; d_gene: NA; abundance: NA; j_gene: TRBJ2-1; CDR3aa: CASSLEDSYNEQFF; CDR3nt: TGTGCCAGCAGCTTAGAGGATTCCTACAATGAGCAGTTCTTC
v_gene: TRBV11-1; d_gene: TRBD1; abundance: NA; j_gene: TRBJ1-1; CDR3aa: CASSLEYPGGEAFF; CDR3nt: TGTGCCAGCAGCTTAGAGTATCCAGGGGGTGAAGCTTTCTTT
v_gene: TRBV5-1; d_gene: TRBD2; abundance: NA; j_gene: TRBJ2-1; CDR3aa: CASSLTSGSLEQFF; CDR3nt: TGCGCCAGCAGCCTGACTAGCGGGAGTCTTGAGCAGTTCTTC
v_gene: TRBV27; d_gene: NA; abundance: NA; j_gene: TRBJ1-1; CDR3aa: CASSSLGGRATFVTEAFF; CDR3nt: TGTGCCAGCAGTTCGCTGGGCGGCCGCGCAACTTTCGTCACTGAAGCTTTCTTT
v_gene: TRBV28; d_gene: TRBD1; abundance: NA; j_gene: TRBJ2-3; CDR3aa: CASSFRFRSGQGTDTQYF; CDR3nt: TGTGCCAGCAGTTTCCGTTTCCGGTCGGGACAGGGCACAGATACGCAGTATTTT
v_gene: TRBV10-2; d_gene: TRBD1; abundance: NA; j_gene: TRBJ1-5; CDR3aa: CASSEFLGTGNKLNQPQHF; CDR3nt: TGCGCCAGCAGTGAGTTTTTGGGGACAGGAAATAAACTGAATCAGCCCCAGCATTTT
v_gene: TRBV7-2; d_gene: NA; abundance: NA; j_gene: TRBJ2-1; CDR3aa: CASSTDRHNEQFF; CDR3nt: TGTGCCAGCAGTACCGACCGACACAATGAGCAGTTCTTC
v_gene: TRBV6-4; d_gene: NA; abundance: once; j_gene: TRBJ2-1; CDR3aa: CASSATLKGYNEQFF; CDR3nt: TGTGCCAGCAGTGCAACGCTAAAGGGCTACAATGAGCAGTTCTTC